The 17 T cell receptor beta chains given below trace back to one sample, sequenced in a study of blood T cell repertoires in COVID-19. Assay: immunoSEQ multiplex PCR; the TCRdb copy retains only in-frame clones and omits some. Found here are around 190,000 clones, roughly four fifths of them singletons; the top ten hold 7.5% to 10%. What was sequenced was PBMCs or T cells enriched from blood (not recorded which). These receptor sequences come from a man aged 35 to 55 who had recovered from COVID-19.

This sequence joins TRBV30 and TRBJ2-5; TRBD2 matches 7 bases. CDR3 size: 15 residues. Germline V gives CDR1 GTSNPN, CDR2 SVGIG (reference sequence). The J segment lost 7 bases and the V segment lost 2 bases, leaving 13 bases of the junction unmatched. Here the CDR3 reads CAWSYGLDQVWTQYF. Written as DNA, the CDR3 is TGTGCCTGGAGTTATGGACTAGACCAAGTATGGACCCAGTACTTC.

In this sample, this clone turned up a few times. The CDR3 reads CATLAEENTEAFF. The DNA of the CDR3 is TGTGCCACCCTCGCCGAGGAGAACACTGAAGCTTTCTTT. The genes are TRBV19 and TRBJ1-1, with no clear D. The CDR3 is 13 residues long. From germline, CDR1 is LNHDA and CDR2 SQIVND (reference sequence). Trimming shortened V by 10 bases and J by 1 base, and 13 bases separated the two germline ends.

The genes are TRBV7-9 and TRBJ1-4, with TRBD1 matching over 7 bases. This CDR3 region has 15 residues. Germline V CDR1 and CDR2: SEHNR, FQNEAQ (reference sequence). V lost 5 bases and J lost 7; bases outside the gene matches: 10. The CDR3 reads CASSPHAGGGEKLFF. Here the CDR3 DNA reads TGTGCCAGCAGCCCTCACGCAGGGGGAGGTGAAAAACTGTTTTTT. Full variable domain (remainder filled in from reference TRBV7-9 and TRBJ1-4): DTGVSQNPRHKITKRGQNVTFRCDPISEHNRLYWYRQTLGQGPEFLTYFQNEAQLEKSRLLSDRFSAERPKGSFSTLEIQRTEQGDSAMYLCASSPHAGGGEKLFFGSGTQLSVL.

The chain uses TRBV5-1 and TRBJ2-3, with 7 nucleotides matching TRBD2. Germline trimming cut 4 bases from V and 6 bases from J; bases unmatched to any gene: 5. Germline loops: CDR1 SGHRS, CDR2 YFSETQ. The CDR3 loop spans 13 amino acids. The DNA for the CDR3 is TGCGCCAGCAGCCCCGGTAGCGGGGATACGCAGTATTTT. Translation: CASSPGSGDTQYF. Complete variable domain (other parts from reference TRBV5-1 and TRBJ2-3): KAGVTQTPRYLIKTRGQQVTLSCSPISGHRSVSWYQQTPGQGLQFLFEYFSETQRNKGNFPGRFSGRQFSNSRSEMNVSTLELGDSALYLCASSPGSGDTQYFGPGTRLTVL.

This clone came up a few times. This chain connects TRBV6-1 to TRBJ2-7; unclear D gene. The CDR3 spans 15 residues. Germline CDR1 and CDR2: MNHNS and SASEGT. Trimming cost V 2 bases and J 6 bases, with 17 bases left between them. CDR3 in amino acids: CASSEPLFRVGEQYF. In DNA form, the CDR3 reads TGTGCCAGCAGTGAACCGCTTTTCCGGGTGGGCGAGCAGTACTTC.

This clone has just one count. Relative to the germline gene, one junction end is altered; a read error may explain this. The chain recombines TRBV29-1 with TRBJ2-3; the D gene is possibly TRBD2 (5 bases). This CDR3 is 13 amino acids long. Germline V CDR1 and CDR2: SQVTM, ANQGSEA. The CDR3 region has the DNA TGCAGCTACCCGGGCCCTAGCACAGCTACGCAGTATTTT. Translated: CSYPGPSTATQYF.

The V call is TRBV12-3 or TRBV12-4, the J call TRBJ1-5; the D is unclear. Trimming removed 5 bases from V and 4 bases from J, with 9 bases in between. The CDR3 contains 13 residues. This chain's CDR3 is CASSPVPNQPQHF. Written as DNA, the CDR3 is TGTGCCAGCAGTCCGGTACCAAATCAGCCCCAGCATTTT.

The chain is built from TRBV30 and TRBJ1-4; 7 bases agree with TRBD1. J lost 5 bases, V lost 2 bases, and 8 bases had no gene match. Germline V gene lookup returns CDR1 GTSNPN and CDR2 SVGIG (reference sequence). This CDR3 is 15 amino acids long. Here the CDR3 reads CAWSLKGAGNEKLFF. The CDR3 nucleotides are TGTGCCTGGAGTCTTAAGGGGGCGGGCAATGAAAAACTGTTTTTT. Using reference TRBV30 and TRBJ1-4 for the parts outside the CDR3, the full variable domain is SQTIHQWPATLVQPVGSPLSLECTVEGTSNPNLYWYRQAAGRGLQLLFYSVGIGQISSEVPQNLSASRPQDRQFILSSKKLLLSDSGFYLCAWSLKGAGNEKLFFGSGTQLSVL.

This clone was observed a few times. The genes are TRBV30 and TRBJ1-1; possible D gene TRBD1, 6 bases. Germline assignment: CDR1 GTSNPN and CDR2 SVGIG (reference sequence). The CDR3 extends over 14 amino acids. Trimming left V 4 bases short and J 0 bases short, with 12 bases between. The DNA for the CDR3 is TGTGCCTGGAACCAAGGACAGTTGAACACTGAAGCTTTCTTT. It translates to CAWNQGQLNTEAFF.

This chain uses TRBV7-3 with TRBJ2-1, with 13 bases that match TRBD2. With V trimmed by 4 bases and J by 2 bases, 2 bases remained unmatched. This CDR3 has 16 residues. From germline, CDR1 is SGHTA and CDR2 FQGTGA. The CDR3 sequence: CASSSTSGGAYNEQFF. In DNA, the CDR3 is TGTGCCAGCAGCTCAACTAGCGGGGGGGCCTACAATGAGCAGTTCTTC.

The V gene is TRBV2, the J gene TRBJ2-4; D remains ambiguous. The CDR3 runs to 15 residues. The germline CDR1 and CDR2 sequences are SNHLY and FYNNEI. The ends were cut back, 4 bases at V and 0 bases at J, with 10 bases in the middle. The CDR3 loop is CASSASVLAKNIQYF. The CDR3, as DNA: TGTGCCAGCAGTGCCTCGGTCCTAGCCAAAAACATTCAGTACTTC.

The chain is built from TRBV7-9 and TRBJ2-2, with a tentative D call TRBD2 (5 bases). CDR1 SEHNR and CDR2 FQNEAQ come from the germline V gene (reference sequence). V was shortened by 1 base and J by 6 bases, with 6 bases between the two germline ends. The CDR3 contains 13 residues. The CDR3 here is CASSLVRAGELFF. DNA of the CDR3: TGTGCCAGCAGCTTAGTGAGGGCCGGGGAGCTGTTTTTT.

This clone was counted only a few times. The CDR3 is CASSRARGQGSDTQYF. CDR3 DNA: TGTGCCAGCAGCCGTGCCCGGGGACAGGGATCAGATACGCAGTATTTT. The genes are TRBV3-1 (or the pseudogene TRBV3-2) and TRBJ2-3; 9 bases match TRBD1. J gave up 4 bases and V 4 bases, and 9 bases lay outside the gene matches. The length of the CDR3 is 16 residues. Germline CDR1 LGHDT, CDR2 YNNKEL (reference sequence).

The chain combines TRBV5-1 with TRBJ2-7, with D possibly matching TRBD1 (6 bases). CDR1 SGHRS and CDR2 YFSETQ come from the germline V gene. There are 15 residues in the CDR3. V was pared by 8 bases and J by 0 bases, with 18 bases between. The CDR3 loop reads CASRLTGHLSYEQYF. In DNA, the CDR3 is TGCGCCAGTCGGCTGACAGGACACCTCTCCTACGAGCAGTACTTC. The full variable domain, with the rest looked up from reference TRBV5-1 and TRBJ2-7, is KAGVTQTPRYLIKTRGQQVTLSCSPISGHRSVSWYQQTPGQGLQFLFEYFSETQRNKGNFPGRFSGRQFSNSRSEMNVSTLELGDSALYLCASRLTGHLSYEQYFGPGTRLTVT.

In regard to this clone: The same CDR3 can be traced to other DNA sequences in this sample. J is TRBJ2-1 and V is TRBV29-1; D might be TRBD2 (6 bases). This CDR3 region has 12 residues. The V end was cut by 5 bases, the J end by 7 bases, with 12 bases between. Looked up from germline, CDR1 is SQVTM and CDR2 is ANQGSEA. Here the CDR3 DNA reads TGCAGCGTTCGCCCCCGGGGGAATGAGCAGTTCTTC. It translates to CSVRPRGNEQFF.

The chain joins TRBV27 to TRBJ2-1; D is unclear. This CDR3 comprises 15 residues. Looked up from germline, CDR1 is MNHEY and CDR2 is SMNVEV (reference sequence). The V gene lost 6 bases and the J gene lost 4 bases, with 16 bases spanning the gap. This CDR3 reads CASRTPAQTYNEQFF. The CDR3, as DNA: TGTGCCAGCAGAACGCCCGCCCAGACATACAATGAGCAGTTCTTC.

CDR3 region: CASSFGTPSTDTQYF. CDR3 bases: TGTGCCAGCAGCTTTGGGACACCGAGCACAGATACGCAGTATTTT. The V and J genes are TRBV7-9 and TRBJ2-3, with a tentative D call TRBD1 (6 bases). Per the germline V gene, CDR1 is SEHNR and CDR2 is FQNEAQ (reference sequence). Trimming removed 3 bases at V and 0 bases at J, with 10 bases between. This CDR3 is 15 amino acids long.